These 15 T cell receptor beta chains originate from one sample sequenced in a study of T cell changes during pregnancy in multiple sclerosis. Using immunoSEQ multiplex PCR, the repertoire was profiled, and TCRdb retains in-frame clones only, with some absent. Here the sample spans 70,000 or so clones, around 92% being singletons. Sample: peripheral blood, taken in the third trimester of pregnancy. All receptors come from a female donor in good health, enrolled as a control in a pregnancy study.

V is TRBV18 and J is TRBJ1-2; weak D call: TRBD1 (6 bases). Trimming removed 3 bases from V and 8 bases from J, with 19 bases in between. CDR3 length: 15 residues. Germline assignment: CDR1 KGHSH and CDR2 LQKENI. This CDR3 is CASSPINPNREGYTF. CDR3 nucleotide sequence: TGTGCCAGCTCACCCATCAACCCCAACAGGGAAGGCTACACCTTC.

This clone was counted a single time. CDR3 residues: CASSLSGGSTEQYF. The CDR3 DNA reads as TGTGCCAGCAGTCTTAGCGGGGGTTCCACCGAGCAGTACTTC. The J gene is TRBJ2-7, the V gene TRBV6-5; 9 bases align to TRBD2. With 5 bases clipped from V and 6 bases from J, the junction kept 8 bases outside the gene matches. CDR1 and CDR2 from the germline V gene are MNHEY and SVGAGI. This CDR3 has 14 amino acids.

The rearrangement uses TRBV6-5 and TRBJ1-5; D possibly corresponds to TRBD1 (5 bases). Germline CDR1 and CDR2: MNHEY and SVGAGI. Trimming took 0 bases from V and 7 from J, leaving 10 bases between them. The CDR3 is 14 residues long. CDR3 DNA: TGTGCCAGCAGTTACTCGGAGGGACGGCAGCCCCAGCATTTT. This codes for CASSYSEGRQPQHF.

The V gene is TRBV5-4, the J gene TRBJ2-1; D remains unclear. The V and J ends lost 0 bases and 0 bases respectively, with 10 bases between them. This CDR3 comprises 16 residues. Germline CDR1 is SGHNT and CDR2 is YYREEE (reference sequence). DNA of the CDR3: TGTGCCAGCAGCTTGGATTACTCGAGCTCCTACAATGAGCAGTTCTTC. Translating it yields CASSLDYSSSYNEQFF.

CDR3 DNA: TGTGCCAGCAGCTTGGGACTAGCGGGAGCGAACTACGAGCAGTACTTC. It translates to CASSLGLAGANYEQYF. V usage is TRBV7-6 and J usage is TRBJ2-7, with 14 nucleotides matching TRBD2. From germline, CDR1 is SGHVS and CDR2 FNYEAQ. V lost 3 bases to trimming and J lost 3 bases; unmatched junction nucleotides: 4. The CDR3 spans 16 residues.

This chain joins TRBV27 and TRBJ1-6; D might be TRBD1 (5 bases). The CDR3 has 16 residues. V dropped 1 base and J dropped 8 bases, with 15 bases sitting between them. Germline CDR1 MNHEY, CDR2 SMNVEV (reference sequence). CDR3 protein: CASSLLGGLGDSPLHF. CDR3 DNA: TGTGCCAGCAGTTTATTGGGGGGTCTAGGGGATTCACCCCTCCACTTT.

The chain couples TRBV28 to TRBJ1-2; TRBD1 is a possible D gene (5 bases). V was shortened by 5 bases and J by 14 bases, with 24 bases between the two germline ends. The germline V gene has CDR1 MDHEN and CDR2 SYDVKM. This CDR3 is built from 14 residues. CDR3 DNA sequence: TGTGCCAGCAGTATACGACCGAAAAGGGGACTTGAGACCTTC. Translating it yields CASSIRPKRGLETF.

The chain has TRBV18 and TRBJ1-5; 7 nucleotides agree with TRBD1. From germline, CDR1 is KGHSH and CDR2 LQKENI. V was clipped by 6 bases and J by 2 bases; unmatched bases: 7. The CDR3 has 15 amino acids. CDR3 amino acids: CASSPTGTRNQPQHF. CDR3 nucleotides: TGTGCCAGCTCGCCGACAGGGACTCGCAATCAGCCCCAGCATTTT.

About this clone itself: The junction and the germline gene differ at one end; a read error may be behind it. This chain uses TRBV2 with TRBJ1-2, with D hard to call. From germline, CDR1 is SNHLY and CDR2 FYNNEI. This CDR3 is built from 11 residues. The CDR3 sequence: CASSVRFAFPF. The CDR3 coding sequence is TGTGCCAGCAGTGTGAGGTTCGCTTTCCCCTTC.

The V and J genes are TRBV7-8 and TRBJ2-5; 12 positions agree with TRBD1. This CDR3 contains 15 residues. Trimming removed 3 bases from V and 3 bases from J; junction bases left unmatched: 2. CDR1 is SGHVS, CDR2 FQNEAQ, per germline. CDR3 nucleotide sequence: TGTGCCAGCAGCTTTGGGACAGGGGGCAAAGAGACCCAGTACTTC. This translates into CASSFGTGGKETQYF.

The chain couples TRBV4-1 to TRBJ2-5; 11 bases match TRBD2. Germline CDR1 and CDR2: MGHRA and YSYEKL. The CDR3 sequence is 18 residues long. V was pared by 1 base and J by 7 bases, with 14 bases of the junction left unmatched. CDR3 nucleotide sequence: TGCGCCAGCAGCCAAGGTGCAACTAGCGGGGGTCCCAAGGGGACCCAGTACTTC. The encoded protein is CASSQGATSGGPKGTQYF.

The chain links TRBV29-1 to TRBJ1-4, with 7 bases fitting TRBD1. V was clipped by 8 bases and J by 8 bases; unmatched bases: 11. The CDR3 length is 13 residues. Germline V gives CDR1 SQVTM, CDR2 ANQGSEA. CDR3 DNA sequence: TGCAGCTTTAGACCGTCGACAGGGGAAAAACTGTTTTTT. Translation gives CSFRPSTGEKLFF.

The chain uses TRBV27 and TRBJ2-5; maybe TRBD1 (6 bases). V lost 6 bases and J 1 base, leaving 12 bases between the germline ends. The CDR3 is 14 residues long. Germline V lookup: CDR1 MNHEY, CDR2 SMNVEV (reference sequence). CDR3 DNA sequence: TGTGCCAGCAGCCCGGGACACCTCCAAGAGACCCAGTACTTC. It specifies CASSPGHLQETQYF.

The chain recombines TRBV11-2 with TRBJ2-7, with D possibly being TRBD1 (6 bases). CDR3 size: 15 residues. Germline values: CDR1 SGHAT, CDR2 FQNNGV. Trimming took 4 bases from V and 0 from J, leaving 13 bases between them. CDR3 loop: CASSYRQASSYEQYF. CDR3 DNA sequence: TGTGCCAGCAGCTATCGACAGGCTAGCTCCTACGAGCAGTACTTC.

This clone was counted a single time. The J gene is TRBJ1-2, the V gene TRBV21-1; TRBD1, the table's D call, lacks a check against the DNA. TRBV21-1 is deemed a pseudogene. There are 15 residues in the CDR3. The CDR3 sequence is CASSMYRAFLYGYTF. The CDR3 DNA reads TGTGCCAGCAGCATGTACAGGGCCTTCCTGTATGGCTACACCTTC.